This TCR beta chain was sequenced in a study of Ad26.COV2.S vaccination and SARS-CoV-2 variants. Study-wide points: While placebo recipients had lower spike-specific TCR breadth, vaccine recipients had more. Placebo recipients and vaccine recipients were similar in non-spike TCR breadth. Possible underestimation of total T cell responses by the TCR breadth and depth analyses was noted.

A word on this clone: Its antigen remains unidentified.

Trimming pared 2 bases from V and 5 bases from J, leaving 16 bases between. The CDR3 extends over 15 amino acids. Germline CDR1 SEHNR, CDR2 FQNEAQ (reference sequence). The sample's treatment: 19 received Ad26.COV2.S at low or high dose, single or two shots; 5 received placebo; per-sample allocation not given. On day 63 after the first injection, vaccine and placebo recipients gave samples. TCRdb's copy holds only in-frame clones and misses some; the assay was immunoSEQ multiplex PCR. Here the sample spans about 320,000 clones, 85% being singletons. The chain has TRBV7-9 and TRBJ2-7; D unclear. The sequence was obtained from a person aged 18-65 years who received the Ad26.COV2.S COVID-19 vaccine or a placebo. Here the sequenced sample was peripheral blood, taken in a trial of Ad26.COV2.S vaccine versus placebo. DNA for the CDR3: TGTGCCAGCAGCTTATATCCGTCCCCAAGCCACGAGCAGTACTTC. It translates to CASSLYPSPSHEQYF.